These 28 T cell receptor beta chains share one sample of origin, sequenced in a study of Graves' ophthalmopathy and Graves' hyperthyroidism. Investigators amplified TCR beta CDR3 regions from RNA transcripts. A first-round RT-PCR used HTBI primers, followed by a second-round multiplex PCR. Each CDR3 protein is one row after TCRdb ran MiXCR on the multiplex PCR reads. The table lists about 740,000 distinct CDR3 sequences, 40% of them singletons. The sequencing sample was made of peripheral blood. The source of these receptors is an adult man with Graves' ophthalmopathy.

This clonotype showed up just a few times. The V call is TRBV19, the J call TRBJ2-7; 10 bases are a match to TRBD1. CDR1 is LNHDA, CDR2 SQIVND, per germline (reference sequence). The junction had 6 bases not matched to a gene; V was cut back by 5 bases and J by 2 bases. This CDR3 comprises 15 residues. The CDR3 here is CASSVPGTGAYEQYF. The CDR3 DNA follows: TGTGCCAGTAGTGTTCCCGGGACAGGGGCCTACGAGCAGTACTTC.

This clonotype was seen ten or more times. V gene TRBV2 combines with J gene TRBJ1-2; 8 nucleotides agree with TRBD1. Looked up from germline, CDR1 is SNHLY and CDR2 is FYNNEI. V was clipped by 6 bases and J by 2 bases; unmatched bases: 5. The CDR3 is 14 amino acids. For the CDR3, the DNA is TGTGCCAGCAGACCGGACAGGGTAAACTATGGCTACACCTTC. Translated, it gives CASRPDRVNYGYTF.

This clonotype appeared many times. The chain couples TRBV6-5 to TRBJ2-5, with D hard to call. V was cut by 0 bases and J by 10 bases, with 9 bases left in between. Germline CDR1 is MNHEY and CDR2 is SVGAGI. This CDR3 contains 12 residues. CDR3: CASSYSRVNQYF. CDR3 sequence (DNA): TGTGCCAGCAGTTACTCACGGGTCAACCAGTACTTC.

This clonotype was counted a few times. This sequence joins TRBV25-1 and TRBJ1-4; D call uncertain. This CDR3 is 13 amino acids long. V was clipped by 0 bases and J by 7 bases, with 6 bases between them. CDR1 and CDR2 from the germline V gene are MGHDK and SYGVNS. CDR3: CASSEYLGEKLFF. Written as DNA, the CDR3 is TGTGCCAGCAGTGAATATTTAGGTGAAAAACTGTTTTTT.

The sample holds many counts of this clonotype. This chain joins TRBV7-9 and TRBJ2-7; D is undetermined. In germline, CDR1 is SEHNR, CDR2 FQNEAQ (reference sequence). V dropped 1 base and J dropped 5 bases, with 6 bases sitting between them. The CDR3 spans 12 residues. The CDR3 DNA reads TGTGCCAGCAGCTTAGAGGGAAACGAGCAGTACTTC. Translating it yields CASSLEGNEQYF.

This clonotype showed up just a few times. V usage is TRBV19 and J usage is TRBJ2-5; 10 bases line up with TRBD1. Germline CDR1 is LNHDA and CDR2 is SQIVND (reference sequence). The V segment lost 4 bases and the J segment 5 bases; nucleotides outside the gene matches: 7. This CDR3 has 15 amino acids. CDR3 loop: CASSTRDRGSETQYF. The DNA of the CDR3 is TGTGCCAGTAGTACTCGGGACAGGGGATCGGAGACCCAGTACTTC.

This clonotype was recorded at least ten times. This chain links TRBV15 with TRBJ1-5, with no clear D. Germline V gene data show CDR1 as LNHNV and CDR2 as YYDKDF (reference sequence). This CDR3 spans 16 amino acids. V was clipped by 1 base and J by 1 base, with 11 bases between them. CDR3 in amino acids: CATSRVSYTSNQPQHF. The CDR3 region has the DNA TGTGCCACCAGCAGAGTTTCATACACCAGCAATCAGCCCCAGCATTTT.

This clonotype was detected many times. The chain employs TRBV7-9 and TRBJ1-1; D is possibly TRBD1 (5 bases). Germline loops: CDR1 SEHNR, CDR2 FQNEAQ (reference sequence). Between the trimmed V and J ends, which lost 7 bases and 1 base, there was a span of 13 bases. The CDR3 is 14 residues long. The CDR3 protein is CASTSSTANTEAFF. CDR3 bases: TGTGCCAGCACCTCCTCGACAGCGAACACTGAAGCTTTCTTT.

V usage is TRBV6-5 and J usage is TRBJ2-7; 8 positions agree with TRBD1. This CDR3 spans 15 amino acids. V gave up 5 bases and J gave up 3 bases; unmatched junction bases: 9. Germline assignment: CDR1 MNHEY and CDR2 SVGAGI. The CDR3 reads CASSLGTGRYYEQYF. As DNA, the CDR3 is TGTGCCAGCAGTCTAGGGACAGGCAGGTACTACGAGCAGTACTTC.

This chain links TRBV2 with TRBJ2-7; 10 nucleotides match TRBD2. The CDR3 sequence is 14 residues long. Per germline, CDR1 SNHLY and CDR2 FYNNEI. V shed 4 bases, J shed 4 bases, and the junction held 4 bases outside the gene matches. Here the CDR3 DNA reads TGTGCCAGCAGTGTTACTAGCGGGATGTACGAGCAGTACTTC. It encodes CASSVTSGMYEQYF.

This clonotype was picked up many times. J is TRBJ2-7 and V is TRBV7-9; D perhaps matches TRBD1 (5 bases). The germline gives CDR1 SEHNR, CDR2 FQNEAQ (reference sequence). CDR3 length: 14 residues. The V gene lost 2 bases and the J gene lost 2 bases, with 10 bases spanning the gap. The CDR3 loop reads CASSLQGSAYEQYF. As DNA, the CDR3 is TGTGCCAGCAGCTTACAGGGTTCAGCCTACGAGCAGTACTTC.

CDR3 in DNA: TGTGCCAGCAGCTTAGGGGCGGCCTATCTATATGGCTACACCTTC. Protein sequence: CASSLGAAYLYGYTF. The chain is built from TRBV7-9 and TRBJ1-2; D remains ambiguous. The length of the CDR3 is 15 residues. V lost 1 base and J 5 bases, leaving 14 bases between the germline ends. Germline-derived CDR1 and CDR2 are SEHNR and FQNEAQ (reference sequence). The full variable domain, in which reference TRBV7-9 and TRBJ1-2 provide the parts outside the CDR3, is DTGVSQNPRHKITKRGQNVTFRCDPISEHNRLYWYRQTLGQGPEFLTYFQNEAQLEKSRLLSDRFSAERPKGSFSTLEIQRTEQGDSAMYLCASSLGAAYLYGYTFGSGTRLTVV.

This clonotype was counted ten times or more. V and J are TRBV7-9 and TRBJ2-5; 10 nucleotides align to TRBD2. The germline CDR1 and CDR2 sequences are SEHNR and FQNEAQ (reference sequence). V lost 5 bases to trimming and J lost 2 bases; unmatched junction nucleotides: 11. The length of the CDR3 is 17 residues. CDR3 in amino acids: CASSPIWASGGQETQYF. CDR3 coding DNA: TGTGCCAGCAGCCCGATTTGGGCTAGCGGGGGTCAAGAGACCCAGTACTTC. Looking up the rest from reference TRBV7-9 and TRBJ2-5 gives the full variable domain: DTGVSQNPRHKITKRGQNVTFRCDPISEHNRLYWYRQTLGQGPEFLTYFQNEAQLEKSRLLSDRFSAERPKGSFSTLEIQRTEQGDSAMYLCASSPIWASGGQETQYFGPGTRLLVL.

Turning to this clonotype: A read error may be the cause here, since a much bigger clone is one base away. The gene calls are TRBV10-3 and TRBJ1-2; 7 bases line up with TRBD1. The V gene's germline CDR1 is ENHRY and CDR2 SYGVKD. The CDR3 is 15 residues long. This CDR3 reads CTSSLGTAANYGYTF. Written as DNA, the CDR3 is TGTACCAGCAGTTTAGGGACAGCGGCTAACTATGGCTACACCTTC.

As to this clonotype: Germline and junction disagree at one end, which may indicate a read error. The chain has TRBV25-1 and TRBJ1-6; D gene uncertain. The V gene's germline CDR1 is MGHDK and CDR2 SYGVNS. The CDR3 has 14 residues. The CDR3 here is CTSSYSSGNSPLHF. The CDR3 coding sequence is TGTACCAGCAGTTACTCGAGCGGTAATTCACCCCTCCACTTT. Full variable domain (missing parts from reference TRBV25-1 and TRBJ1-6): EADIYQTPRYLVIGTGKKITLECSQTMGHDKMYWYQQDPGMELHLIHYSYGVNSTEKGDLSSESTVSRIRTEHFPLTLESARPSHTSQYLCTSSYSSGNSPLHFGNGTRLTVT.

The chain couples TRBV20-1 to TRBJ1-6; D is uncertain. This CDR3 is built from 14 residues. Germline assignment: CDR1 DFQATT and CDR2 SNEGSKA (reference sequence). V shed 5 bases and J shed 10 bases, with 18 bases lying between them. The CDR3 sequence is CSAAPGRVGSPLHF. The CDR3 DNA is TGCAGTGCTGCCCCGGGGAGGGTAGGGTCACCCCTCCACTTT.

The rearrangement joins TRBV15 to TRBJ1-2, with D perhaps matching TRBD1 (5 bases). Germline CDR1 and CDR2: LNHNV and YYDKDF (reference sequence). V shed 5 bases and J shed 7 bases, with 17 bases lying between them. The CDR3 is made up of 14 amino acids. The CDR3 here is CATSVHGTVSGYTF. DNA of the CDR3: TGTGCCACCAGCGTGCATGGGACGGTCTCTGGCTACACCTTC.

This clonotype was detected only a few times. The rearrangement links TRBV6-5 to TRBJ2-5, with D possibly called TRBD1 or TRBD2 (5 bases each). Per germline, CDR1 MNHEY and CDR2 SVGAGI. This CDR3 comprises 16 residues. Trimming took 5 bases from V and 1 from J, leaving 17 bases between them. The CDR3 coding sequence is TGTGCCAGCAGTATCGGGGACGCGACTCCCCAAGAGACCCAGTACTTC. As protein: CASSIGDATPQETQYF.

This clonotype was recorded at least ten times. The chain joins TRBV12-3 or TRBV12-4 to TRBJ1-6; no reliable D call. The length of the CDR3 is 13 residues. V gave up 2 bases and J gave up 7 bases, with 6 bases separating them. The CDR3, as DNA: TGTGCCAGCAGTTTACATCGAAATTCACCCCTCCACTTT. The encoded protein is CASSLHRNSPLHF.

The rearrangement uses TRBV20-1 and TRBJ1-3; unclear D gene. There are 14 residues in the CDR3. Trimming cost V 1 base and J 1 base, with 8 bases left between them. Germline lookup yields CDR1 DFQATT and CDR2 SNEGSKA (reference sequence). CDR3 region: CSARGAGSGNTIYF. CDR3 sequence (DNA): TGCAGTGCTAGAGGGGCTGGGTCTGGAAACACCATATATTTT.

This clonotype turned up a few times. The rearrangement links TRBV7-9 to TRBJ2-7; possibly TRBD2 for D (6 bases). Germline assignment: CDR1 SEHNR and CDR2 FQNEAQ (reference sequence). The V end lost 7 bases, the J end lost 7 bases, and 20 bases lay between the germline ends. CDR3 length: 14 amino acids. CDR3 region: CASTPLRPAGEQYF. The CDR3, as DNA: TGTGCCAGCACCCCACTTCGACCCGCGGGGGAGCAGTACTTC. Looking up the rest from reference TRBV7-9 and TRBJ2-7 gives the full variable domain: DTGVSQNPRHKITKRGQNVTFRCDPISEHNRLYWYRQTLGQGPEFLTYFQNEAQLEKSRLLSDRFSAERPKGSFSTLEIQRTEQGDSAMYLCASTPLRPAGEQYFGPGTRLTVT.

The J gene is TRBJ2-3, the V gene TRBV2; D not certain. The CDR3 covers 12 residues. The germline V gene has CDR1 SNHLY and CDR2 FYNNEI. V was pared by 6 bases and J by 5 bases, with 9 bases between. CDR3 sequence reads: CASSGTGDTQYF. As DNA, the CDR3 is TGTGCCAGCAGCGGAACGGGAGATACGCAGTATTTT.

This clonotype appeared a few times. The chain has TRBV20-1 and TRBJ1-4; D unclear. This CDR3 is 12 amino acids long. V lost 2 bases and J 7 bases, leaving 8 bases between the germline ends. The germline CDR1 and CDR2 sequences are DFQATT and SNEGSKA (reference sequence). The DNA of the CDR3 is TGCAGTGCTAGACAGCCGGGTGAAAAACTGTTTTTT. Translation: CSARQPGEKLFF.

A few counts support this clonotype. The chain employs TRBV20-1 and TRBJ1-6, with TRBD1 matching over 7 bases. Losses at the gene ends were 3 bases for V and 5 bases for J; bases not matched to a gene: 4. CDR3 length: 14 residues. The germline V gene has CDR1 DFQATT and CDR2 SNEGSKA (reference sequence). CDR3 in amino acids: CSARVQGDNSPLHF. The CDR3 nucleotides read TGCAGTGCTAGGGTTCAGGGGGATAATTCACCCCTCCACTTT.

The chain couples TRBV15 to TRBJ1-2; 7 bases are shared with TRBD1. Losses at the gene ends were 3 bases for V and 4 bases for J; bases not matched to a gene: 14. CDR1 is LNHNV and CDR2 is YYDKDF in the germline V gene (reference sequence). The CDR3 contains 17 residues. The CDR3 loop is CATSSYSQTGLSYGYTF. The CDR3, as DNA: TGTGCCACCAGCAGTTACTCGCAGACAGGGCTTAGCTATGGCTACACCTTC.

The genes are TRBV9 and TRBJ1-5; D is ambiguous. V was shortened by 2 bases and J by 5 bases, with 8 bases between the two germline ends. This CDR3 has 13 residues. Per germline, CDR1 SGDLS and CDR2 YYNGEE. The DNA for the CDR3 is TGTGCCAGCAGCGTCAGCAGCCATCAGCCCCAGCATTTT. Amino acid sequence: CASSVSSHQPQHF.

The genes are TRBV12-3 or TRBV12-4 and TRBJ2-6, with TRBD1 matching 11 bases. V lost 3 bases to trimming and J lost 1 base; unmatched junction nucleotides: 5. The CDR3 is 18 residues long. The CDR3 region is CASSFPGTGGSGANVLTF. CDR3 DNA: TGTGCCAGCAGTTTCCCCGGGACAGGGGGATCTGGGGCCAACGTCCTGACTTTC.

This rearrangement joins TRBV20-1 to TRBJ2-7; no clear D gene. Between the trimmed V and J ends, which lost 4 bases and 2 bases, there was a span of 12 bases. Germline CDR1 is DFQATT and CDR2 is SNEGSKA (reference sequence). This CDR3 has 13 amino acids. This chain's CDR3 is CSATTGVAYEQYF. CDR3 nucleotide sequence: TGCAGTGCTACAACTGGAGTTGCCTACGAGCAGTACTTC.